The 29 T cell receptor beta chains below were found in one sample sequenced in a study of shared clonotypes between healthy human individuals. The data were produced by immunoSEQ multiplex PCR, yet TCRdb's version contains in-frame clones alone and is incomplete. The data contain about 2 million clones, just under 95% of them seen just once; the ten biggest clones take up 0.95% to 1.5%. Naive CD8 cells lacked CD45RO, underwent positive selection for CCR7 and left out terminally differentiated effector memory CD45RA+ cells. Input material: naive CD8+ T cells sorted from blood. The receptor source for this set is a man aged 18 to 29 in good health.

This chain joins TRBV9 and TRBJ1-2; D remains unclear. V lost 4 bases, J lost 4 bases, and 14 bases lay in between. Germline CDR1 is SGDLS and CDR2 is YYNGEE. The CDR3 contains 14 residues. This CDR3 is CASSPGVGGYGYTF. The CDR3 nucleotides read TGTGCCAGCAGCCCCGGGGTTGGTGGCTATGGCTACACCTTC. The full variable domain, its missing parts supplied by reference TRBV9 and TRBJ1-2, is DSGVTQTPKHLITATGQRVTLRCSPRSGDLSVYWYQQSLDQGLQFLIQYYNGEERAKGNILERFSAQQFPDLHSELNLSSLELGDSALYFCASSPGVGGYGYTFGSGTRLTVV.

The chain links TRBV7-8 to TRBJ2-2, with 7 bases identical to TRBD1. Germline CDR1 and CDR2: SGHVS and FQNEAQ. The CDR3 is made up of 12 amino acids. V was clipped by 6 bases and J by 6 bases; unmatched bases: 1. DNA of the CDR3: TGTGCCAGCAGACAGGGGCCCGGGGAGCTGTTTTTT. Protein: CASRQGPGELFF.

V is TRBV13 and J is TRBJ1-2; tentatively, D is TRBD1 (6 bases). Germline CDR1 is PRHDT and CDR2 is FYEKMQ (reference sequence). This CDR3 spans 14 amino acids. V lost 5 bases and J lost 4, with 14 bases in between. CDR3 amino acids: CASSTTGSTYGYTF. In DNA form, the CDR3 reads TGTGCCAGCAGCACGACAGGTTCGACCTATGGCTACACCTTC.

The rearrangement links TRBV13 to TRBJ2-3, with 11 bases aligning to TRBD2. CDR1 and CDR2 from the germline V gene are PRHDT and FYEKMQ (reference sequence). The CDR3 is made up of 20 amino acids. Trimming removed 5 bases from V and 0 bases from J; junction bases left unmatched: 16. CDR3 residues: CASSQSLGLAGSSSTDTQYF. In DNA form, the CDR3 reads TGTGCCAGCAGCCAGAGCCTTGGACTAGCGGGTTCCTCTAGCACAGATACGCAGTATTTT.

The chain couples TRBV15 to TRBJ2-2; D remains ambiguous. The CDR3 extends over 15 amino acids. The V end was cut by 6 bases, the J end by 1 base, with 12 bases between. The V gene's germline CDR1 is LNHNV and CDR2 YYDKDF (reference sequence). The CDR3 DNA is TGTGCCACCAGTGGTACCTTCTTGAACACCGGGGAGCTGTTTTTT. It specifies CATSGTFLNTGELFF. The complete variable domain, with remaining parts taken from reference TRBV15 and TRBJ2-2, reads DAMVIQNPRYQVTQFGKPVTLSCSQTLNHNVMYWYQQKSSQAPKLLFHYYDKDFNNEADTPDNFQSRRPNTSFCFLDIRSPGLGDTAMYLCATSGTFLNTGELFFGEGSRLTVL.

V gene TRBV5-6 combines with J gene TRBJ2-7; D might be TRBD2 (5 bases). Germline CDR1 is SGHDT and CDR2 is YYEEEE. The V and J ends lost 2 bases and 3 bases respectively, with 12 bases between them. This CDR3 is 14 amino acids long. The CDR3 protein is CASSFQDGNYEQYF. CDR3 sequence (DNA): TGTGCCAGCAGCTTCCAGGACGGGAACTACGAGCAGTACTTC.

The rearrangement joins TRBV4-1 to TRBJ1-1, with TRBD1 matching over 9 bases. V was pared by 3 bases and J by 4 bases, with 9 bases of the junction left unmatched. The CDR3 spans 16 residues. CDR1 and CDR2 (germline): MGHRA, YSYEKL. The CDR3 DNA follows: TGCGCCAGCAGCCAGAGAAACAGGGGGCCTGTCACTGAAGCTTTCTTT. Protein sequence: CASSQRNRGPVTEAFF.

CDR3 nucleotides: TGTGCCAGCAGCGCAGCGGGTATCCGTGGGACCGGGGAGCTGTTTTTT. Amino acids: CASSAAGIRGTGELFF. V usage is TRBV9 and J usage is TRBJ2-2, with D tentatively TRBD2 (6 bases). This CDR3 has 16 residues. V dropped 3 bases and J dropped 5 bases, with 17 bases sitting between them. Germline V gene data show CDR1 as SGDLS and CDR2 as YYNGEE.

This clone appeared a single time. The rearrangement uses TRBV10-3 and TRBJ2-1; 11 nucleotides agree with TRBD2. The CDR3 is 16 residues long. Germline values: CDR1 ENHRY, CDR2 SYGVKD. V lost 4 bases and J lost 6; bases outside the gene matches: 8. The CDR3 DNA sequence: TGTGCCATCAGTGGAGGGGGACTAGCGGAGTTCAATGAGCAGTTCTTC. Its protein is CAISGGGLAEFNEQFF.

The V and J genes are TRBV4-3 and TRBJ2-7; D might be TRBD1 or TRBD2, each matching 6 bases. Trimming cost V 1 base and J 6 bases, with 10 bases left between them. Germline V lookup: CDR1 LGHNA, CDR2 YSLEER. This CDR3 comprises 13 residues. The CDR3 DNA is TGCGCCAGCAGCCAAGCCGGGGGCGGCGAGCAGTACTTC. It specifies CASSQAGGGEQYF.

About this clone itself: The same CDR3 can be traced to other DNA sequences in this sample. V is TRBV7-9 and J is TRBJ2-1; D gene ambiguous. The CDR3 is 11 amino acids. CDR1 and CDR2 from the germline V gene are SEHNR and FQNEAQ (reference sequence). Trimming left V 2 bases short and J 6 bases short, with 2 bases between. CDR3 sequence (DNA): TGTGCCAGCAGCTTACTCAATGAGCAGTTCTTC. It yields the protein CASSLLNEQFF.

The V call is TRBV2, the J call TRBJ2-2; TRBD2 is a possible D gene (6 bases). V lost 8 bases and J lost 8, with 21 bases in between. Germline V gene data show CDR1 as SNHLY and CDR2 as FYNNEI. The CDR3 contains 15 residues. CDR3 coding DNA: TGTGCCAGCGCTCTCGGGACTTCCAGCTTGGGGGAGCTGTTTTTT. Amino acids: CASALGTSSLGELFF.

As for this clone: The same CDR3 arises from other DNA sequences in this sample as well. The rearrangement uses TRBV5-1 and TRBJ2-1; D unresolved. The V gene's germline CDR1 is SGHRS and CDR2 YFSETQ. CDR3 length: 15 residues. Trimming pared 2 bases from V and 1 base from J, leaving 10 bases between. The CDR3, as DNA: TGCGCCAGCAGCTTACGGACCGCTTCCTACAATGAGCAGTTCTTC. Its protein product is CASSLRTASYNEQFF.

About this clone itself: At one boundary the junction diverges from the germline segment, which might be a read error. CDR3 nucleotides: TGCGCCAGCAGTCAAGGCCCCCGAACACCTAACTATGGCTACACCTTC. Amino acid sequence: CASSQGPRTPNYGYTF. This chain joins TRBV4-1 and TRBJ1-2; D remains ambiguous. Germline assignment: CDR1 MGHRA and CDR2 YSYEKL. There are 16 residues in the CDR3.

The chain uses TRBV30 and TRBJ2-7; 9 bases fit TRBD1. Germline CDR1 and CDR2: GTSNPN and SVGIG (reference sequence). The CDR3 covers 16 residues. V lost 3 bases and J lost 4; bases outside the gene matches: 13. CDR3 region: CAWSSPWGQGDYEQYF. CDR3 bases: TGTGCCTGGAGCTCCCCATGGGGACAGGGAGATTACGAGCAGTACTTC.

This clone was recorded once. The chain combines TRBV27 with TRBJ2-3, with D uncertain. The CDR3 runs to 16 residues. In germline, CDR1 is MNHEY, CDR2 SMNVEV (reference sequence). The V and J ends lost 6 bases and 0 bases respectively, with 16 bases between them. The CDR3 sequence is CASSFVRVTSTDTQYF. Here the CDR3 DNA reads TGTGCCAGCAGCTTCGTAAGAGTAACTAGCACAGATACGCAGTATTTT.

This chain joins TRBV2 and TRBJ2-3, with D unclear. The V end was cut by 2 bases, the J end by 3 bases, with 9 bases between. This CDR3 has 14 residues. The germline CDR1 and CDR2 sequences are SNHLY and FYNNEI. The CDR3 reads CASSESVSTDTQYF. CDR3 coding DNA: TGTGCCAGCAGTGAATCGGTCTCTACAGATACGCAGTATTTT.

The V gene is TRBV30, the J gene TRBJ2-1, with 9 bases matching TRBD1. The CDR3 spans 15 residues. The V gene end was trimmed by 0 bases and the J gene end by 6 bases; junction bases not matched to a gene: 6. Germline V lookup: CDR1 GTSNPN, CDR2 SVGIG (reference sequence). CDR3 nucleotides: TGTGCCTGGAGTGTATGGGACAGGGAGGTCAATGAGCAGTTCTTC. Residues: CAWSVWDREVNEQFF.

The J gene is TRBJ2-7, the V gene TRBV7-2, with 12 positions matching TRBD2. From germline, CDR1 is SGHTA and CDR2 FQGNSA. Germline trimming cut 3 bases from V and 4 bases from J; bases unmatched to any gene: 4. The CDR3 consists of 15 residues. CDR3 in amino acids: CASSLGLAGQYEQYF. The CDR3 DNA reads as TGTGCCAGCAGCTTGGGACTAGCGGGCCAATACGAGCAGTACTTC.

CDR3 DNA sequence: TGTGCCACCAGCAGAGACCCGACTAGCTGGAATGAGCAGTTCTTC. Its translation: CATSRDPTSWNEQFF. The V gene is TRBV15, the J gene TRBJ2-1; 7 bases map to TRBD2. CDR3 length: 15 residues. The J segment lost 7 bases and the V segment lost 0 bases, leaving 6 bases of the junction unmatched. Per germline, CDR1 LNHNV and CDR2 YYDKDF (reference sequence).

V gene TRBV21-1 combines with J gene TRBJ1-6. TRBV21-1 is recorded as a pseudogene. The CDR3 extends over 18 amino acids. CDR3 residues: CASSKVLRDLSYNSPLHF. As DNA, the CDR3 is TGTGCCAGCAGCAAAGTTTTGAGGGATCTCTCCTATAATTCACCCCTCCACTTT.

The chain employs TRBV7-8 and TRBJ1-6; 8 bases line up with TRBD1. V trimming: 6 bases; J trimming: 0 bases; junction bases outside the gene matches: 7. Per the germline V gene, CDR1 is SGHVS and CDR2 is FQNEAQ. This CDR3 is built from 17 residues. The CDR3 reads CASSSGGAYSYNSPLHF. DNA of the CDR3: TGTGCCAGCAGTTCAGGGGGCGCCTACTCCTATAATTCACCCCTCCACTTT. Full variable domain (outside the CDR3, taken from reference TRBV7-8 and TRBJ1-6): GAGVSQSPRYKVAKRGQDVALRCDPISGHVSLFWYQQALGQGPEFLTYFQNEAQLDKSGLPSDRFFAERPEGSVSTLKIQRTQQEDSAVYLCASSSGGAYSYNSPLHFGNGTRLTVT.

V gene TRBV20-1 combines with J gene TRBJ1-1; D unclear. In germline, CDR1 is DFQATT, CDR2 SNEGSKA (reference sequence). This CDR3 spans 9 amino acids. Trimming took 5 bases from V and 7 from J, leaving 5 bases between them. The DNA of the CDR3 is TGCAGTGCTCTTAATGAAGCTTTCTTT. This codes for CSALNEAFF.

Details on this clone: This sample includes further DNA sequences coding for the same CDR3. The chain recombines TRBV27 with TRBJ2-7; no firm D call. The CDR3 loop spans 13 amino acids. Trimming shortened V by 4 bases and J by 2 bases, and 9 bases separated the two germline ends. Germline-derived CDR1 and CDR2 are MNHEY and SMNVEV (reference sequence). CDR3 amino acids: CASSWAAAYEQYF. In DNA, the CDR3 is TGTGCCAGCAGTTGGGCGGCCGCCTACGAGCAGTACTTC.

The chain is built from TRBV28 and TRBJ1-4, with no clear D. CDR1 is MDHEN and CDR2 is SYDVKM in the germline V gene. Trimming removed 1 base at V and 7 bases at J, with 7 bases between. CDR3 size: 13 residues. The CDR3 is CASSLFTIEKLFF. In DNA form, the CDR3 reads TGTGCCAGCAGTTTATTTACAATTGAAAAACTGTTTTTT.

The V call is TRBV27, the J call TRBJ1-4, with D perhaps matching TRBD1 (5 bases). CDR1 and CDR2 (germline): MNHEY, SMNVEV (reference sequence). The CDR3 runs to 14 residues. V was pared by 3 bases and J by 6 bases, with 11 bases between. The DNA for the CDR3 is TGTGCCAGCAGTTTTCACGGGGCGCATGAAAAACTGTTTTTT. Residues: CASSFHGAHEKLFF.

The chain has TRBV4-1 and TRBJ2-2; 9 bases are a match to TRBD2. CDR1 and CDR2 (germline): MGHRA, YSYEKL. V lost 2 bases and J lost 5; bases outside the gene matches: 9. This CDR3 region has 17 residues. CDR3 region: CASSQPLWREGTGELFF. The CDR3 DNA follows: TGCGCCAGCAGCCAACCCCTTTGGCGGGAGGGAACCGGGGAGCTGTTTTTT.

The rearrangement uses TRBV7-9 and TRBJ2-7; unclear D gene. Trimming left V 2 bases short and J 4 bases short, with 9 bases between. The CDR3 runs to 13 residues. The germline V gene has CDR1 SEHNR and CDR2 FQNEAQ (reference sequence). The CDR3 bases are TGTGCCAGCAGCTTAATTGAACGGTACGAGCAGTACTTC. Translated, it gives CASSLIERYEQYF.

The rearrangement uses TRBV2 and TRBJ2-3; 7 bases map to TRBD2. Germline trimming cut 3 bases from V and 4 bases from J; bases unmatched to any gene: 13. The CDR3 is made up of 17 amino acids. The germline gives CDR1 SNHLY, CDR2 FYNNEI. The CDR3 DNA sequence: TGTGCCAGCAGTGACTCCGGGACTATTAACCCCCCAGATACGCAGTATTTT. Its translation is CASSDSGTINPPDTQYF.